These T cell receptor beta chains were read from a single sample in a study of cytomegalovirus exposure and HLA in healthy donors. Measured with immunoSEQ multiplex PCR; TCRdb has only the in-frame clones, and not every one. The table records about 190,000 clones, roughly three quarters of them present only once. The sample taken for sequencing was PBMCs. The receptors shown here come from a woman between 18 and 29 years old in good health and CMV-seronegative. The CDR3 runs from the conserved cysteine through the conserved F or W. Each record gives: D gene, V gene, clone size, J gene, CDR3 protein, CDR3 DNA. D genes are given only for firm matches. Some rows mark clone size as missing; the rest say once, few, many or name a class of expanded clone.

TRBD1	TRBV5-1	-	TRBJ2-5	CASSLGQGETQYF	TGCGCCAGCAGCCTAGGACAGGGGGAGACCCAGTACTTC
-	TRBV13	-	TRBJ1-6	CASSLLGLWGRNSPLHF	TGTGCCAGCAGCTTACTAGGTCTTTGGGGGCGTAATTCACCCCTCCACTTT
-	TRBV28	-	TRBJ1-2	CASTLGGAGKYGYTF	TGTGCCAGCACTTTGGGGGGGGCAGGGAAATATGGCTACACCTTC
-	TRBV19	-	TRBJ1-5	CASTPGPLGGSNQPQHF	TGTGCCAGTACCCCAGGGCCCCTCGGGGGGAGCAATCAGCCCCAGCATTTT
TRBD2	TRBV2	few	TRBJ2-1	CASQNSAGVVEQFF	TGTGCCAGCCAGAACTCAGCGGGAGTTGTTGAGCAGTTCTTC
-	TRBV9	-	TRBJ2-3	CASSATGGGTDTQYF	TGTGCCAGCAGCGCGACAGGAGGAGGCACAGATACGCAGTATTTT
TRBD2	TRBV28	-	TRBJ2-3	CATRGVRGSDTQYF	TGTGCCACCCGGGGGGTGCGGGGTTCTGATACGCAGTATTTT
TRBD2	TRBV7-9	-	TRBJ2-3	CASSPLDPRGAPRYF	TGTGCCAGCAGCCCGCTTGACCCGCGGGGGGCTCCTAGGTATTTT
-	TRBV5-1	-	TRBJ2-5	CASNENAQETQYF	TGCGCCAGCAACGAGAACGCCCAAGAGACCCAGTACTTC
-	TRBV14	once	TRBJ2-4	CASSHRIPGDLAKNIQYF	TGTGCCAGCAGCCACCGAATCCCGGGGGACTTAGCCAAAAACATTCAGTACTTC
-	TRBV6-6	few	TRBJ2-4	CASSGTPEGNIQYF	TGTGCCAGCAGTGGCACTCCGGAGGGGAACATTCAGTACTTC
-	TRBV30	-	TRBJ1-1	CAWSGEHAEAFF	TGTGCCTGGAGCGGGGAACACGCTGAAGCTTTCTTT
TRBD1	TRBV7-3	-	TRBJ1-1	CASSDRVLDTEAFF	TGTGCCAGCAGCGACAGGGTTTTGGACACTGAAGCTTTCTTT
-	TRBV5-1	-	TRBJ1-1	CASSLATKGLYTEAFF	TGCGCCAGCAGCTTGGCCACGAAGGGGCTGTACACTGAAGCTTTCTTT
TRBD2	TRBV9	once	TRBJ2-3	CASSVVVAGDTQYF	TGTGCCAGCAGCGTAGTGGTAGCGGGAGATACGCAGTATTTT
-	TRBV21-1	-	TRBJ2-7	CASSMGGSYEQYF	TGTGCCAGCAGCATGGGGGGCTCCTACGAGCAGTACTTC
TRBD2	TRBV9	-	TRBJ2-1	CASSPPSSGYNEQFF	TGTGCCAGCAGCCCCCCTTCTAGCGGCTACAATGAGCAGTTCTTC
-	TRBV4-1	few	TRBJ1-3	CASSQEFSYSGNTIYF	TGCGCCAGCAGCCAAGAGTTTAGTTACTCTGGAAACACCATATATTTT
TRBD1	TRBV2	few	TRBJ1-5	CASSEETGMIQPQHF	TGTGCCAGCAGTGAGGAGACAGGGATGATTCAGCCCCAGCATTTT
TRBD1	TRBV25-1	-	TRBJ1-1	CASSGQGASTEAFF	TGTGCCAGCAGTGGGCAGGGGGCTTCGACTGAAGCTTTCTTT
TRBD1	TRBV19	-	TRBJ2-1	CASHGQGWGEQFF	TGTGCCAGCCACGGACAGGGATGGGGTGAGCAGTTCTTC
-	TRBV27	-	TRBJ1-6	CASSRTGTHLPGSPLHF	TGTGCCAGCAGCCGAACCGGGACACATCTCCCAGGTTCACCCCTCCACTTT
-	TRBV4-3	-	TRBJ1-3	CASSQESSGNTIYF	TGCGCCAGCAGCCAAGAGAGCTCTGGAAACACCATATATTTT
-	TRBV9	-	TRBJ2-5	CASSGEDSQETQYF	TGTGCCAGCAGCGGGGAGGACTCCCAAGAGACCCAGTACTTC
-	TRBV5-1	-	TRBJ2-7	CASRTDSYEQYF	TGCGCCAGCAGGACTGACTCCTACGAGCAGTACTTC
-	TRBV19	-	TRBJ2-7	CASSTTADSEQYF	TGTGCCAGTAGTACCACGGCCGACAGCGAGCAGTACTTC
-	TRBV27	-	TRBJ1-5	CASSPDRFNQPQHF	TGTGCCAGCAGTCCCGACAGATTCAATCAGCCCCAGCATTTT
TRBD1	TRBV19	-	TRBJ2-7	CASSAGQGYEQYF	TGTGCCAGTAGTGCTGGACAGGGCTACGAGCAGTACTTC
-	TRBV7-8	once	TRBJ2-7	CASSPLSGGVYEQYF	TGTGCCAGCAGCCCGTTATCCGGGGGAGTCTACGAGCAGTACTTC
TRBD1	TRBV11-2	-	TRBJ1-4	CASSTGTAEKLFF	TGTGCCAGCAGCACCGGGACAGCTGAAAAACTGTTTTTT
-	TRBV5-1	-	TRBJ2-7	CASSLQGSLLSLEQYF	TGCGCCAGCAGCTTGCAGGGTAGCCTCTTATCCCTCGAGCAGTACTTC
-	TRBV2	-	TRBJ2-7	CASGRAYEQYF	TGTGCCAGCGGCCGGGCCTACGAGCAGTACTTC
-	TRBV19	few	TRBJ2-6	CASSMDSSGANVLTF	TGTGCCAGTAGTATGGACAGCTCTGGGGCCAACGTCCTGACTTTC
TRBD2	TRBV28	few	TRBJ2-7	CASSSYHTGTNSYEQYF	TGTGCCAGCAGTTCCTACCACACCGGGACTAATTCCTACGAGCAGTACTTC
-	TRBV7-2	-	TRBJ1-2	CASSSGTNYGYTF	TGTGCCAGCAGCTCCGGGACTAACTATGGCTACACCTTC
-	TRBV5-6	-	TRBJ2-1	CASVRRTGNEQFF	TGTGCCAGCGTTCGCCGAACAGGGAATGAGCAGTTCTTC
-	TRBV5-4	-	TRBJ2-7	CASSLGVAGYEQYF	TGTGCCAGCAGCTTGGGAGTGGCGGGGTACGAGCAGTACTTC
TRBD2	TRBV6-1	-	TRBJ2-1	CASSEVAGVRNNEQFF	TGTGCCAGCAGTGAAGTAGCGGGGGTTAGAAACAATGAGCAGTTCTTC
TRBD1	TRBV6-5	few	TRBJ2-7	CASSYLDRGHEQYF	TGTGCCAGCAGCTACTTGGACAGGGGACACGAGCAGTACTTC
-	TRBV7-9	-	TRBJ2-1	CASSLSGSSYNEQFF	TGTGCCAGCAGCTTAAGTGGGAGTTCCTACAATGAGCAGTTCTTC